This TCR beta chain was recorded in a study of blood T cell repertoires in COVID-19. The germline V and J ends were trimmed by 3 bases and 6 bases, with 20 bases remaining between them. The V gene's germline CDR1 is SEHNR and CDR2 FQNEAQ (reference sequence). CDR3 length: 16 residues. Method: immunoSEQ multiplex PCR; TCRdb's copy keeps in-frame clones and lacks some. The sample carries tens of thousands of clones, around three quarters recorded once. V is TRBV7-9 and J is TRBJ1-1; D might be TRBD1 (5 bases). The sequenced sample consisted of peripheral blood. The clonotype was recovered from a woman older than 75 with active or convalescent COVID-19. CDR3 amino acids: CASSLGGIGGRAEAFF. The CDR3 region has the DNA TGTGCCAGCAGCTTGGGAGGGATCGGGGGTAGGGCTGAAGCTTTCTTT.